The 18 T cell receptor beta chains below all came from one sample that was sequenced in a study of T cell responses to AZD1222 COVID-19 vaccine. The assay was immunoSEQ multiplex PCR, and TCRdb's table has in-frame clones only and misses some. The data show roughly 180,000 clones, 80% to 95% seen once. Material: peripheral blood, obtained 28 days after the second AZD1222 dose. The receptors come from an adult who received the AZD1222 COVID-19 vaccine.

CDR3 amino acids: CAISWAGGVLGTGELFF. As DNA, the CDR3 is TGTGCCATCAGTTGGGCAGGGGGTGTGTTGGGCACCGGGGAGCTGTTTTTT. This chain links TRBV10-3 with TRBJ2-2; 7 bases match TRBD1. CDR1 ENHRY and CDR2 SYGVKD come from the germline V gene. V trimming: 5 bases; J trimming: 4 bases; junction bases outside the gene matches: 13. The CDR3 is 17 residues long.

The chain links TRBV21-1 to TRBJ1-5; TRBD1 is taken as the D call from the table, unchecked against the DNA. TRBV21-1 is annotated as a pseudogene. This CDR3 is built from 17 residues. CDR3 in DNA: TGTGCCAGCAGCAAAGCTGGACCGACAGGGGGACGCCAGCCCCAGCATTTT. This encodes CASSKAGPTGGRQPQHF.

The J gene is TRBJ2-7, the V gene TRBV27; 7 bases line up with TRBD2. Germline V gene lookup returns CDR1 MNHEY and CDR2 SMNVEV (reference sequence). This CDR3 region has 14 residues. The ends lost 10 bases at V and 0 bases at J; junction bases unmatched: 9. CDR3: CATSGVAGSYEQYF. The CDR3 DNA is TGTGCCACTTCGGGGGTAGCGGGCTCCTACGAGCAGTACTTC.

This clone was recorded only once. The CDR3 loop is CAISESNAGEGETQYF. As DNA, the CDR3 is TGTGCCATCAGTGAGTCGAACGCAGGGGAAGGAGAGACCCAGTACTTC. This chain connects TRBV10-3 to TRBJ2-5; maybe TRBD1 (6 bases). Germline V gene data show CDR1 as ENHRY and CDR2 as SYGVKD. The V end lost 0 bases, the J end lost 4 bases, and 15 bases lay between the germline ends. The CDR3 has 16 residues.

This chain connects TRBV4-1 to TRBJ2-5; a possible D gene is TRBD1 (5 bases). The CDR3 has 17 amino acids. V gave up 0 bases and J gave up 4 bases, with 18 bases separating them. Germline V gene lookup returns CDR1 MGHRA and CDR2 YSYEKL. The CDR3 nucleotides read TGCGCCAGCAGCCAAGATCTTGGGGCATCTAGGGGAGAGACCCAGTACTTC. Translating it yields CASSQDLGASRGETQYF.

The chain has TRBV6-1 and TRBJ1-1; weak D call: TRBD1 (5 bases). The CDR3 has 13 amino acids. The V and J ends lost 5 bases and 5 bases respectively, with 12 bases between them. Germline-derived CDR1 and CDR2 are MNHNS and SASEGT. This CDR3 reads CASSWDPETEAFF. CDR3 nucleotide sequence: TGTGCCAGCAGTTGGGACCCGGAGACTGAAGCTTTCTTT.

This chain connects TRBV6-1 to TRBJ2-2; 10 nucleotides match TRBD1. Trimming at V came to 0 bases and at J to 0 bases, leaving 4 bases not matched to a gene. This CDR3 is 18 amino acids long. Germline values: CDR1 MNHNS, CDR2 SASEGT. DNA of the CDR3: TGTGCCAGCAGTGAAGCGTTGGGGACAGGGGCGAACACCGGGGAGCTGTTTTTT. Its protein product is CASSEALGTGANTGELFF.

V and J are TRBV7-9 and TRBJ1-5; possibly TRBD1 for D (5 bases). Trimming pared 2 bases from V and 7 bases from J, leaving 21 bases between. This CDR3 is 17 amino acids long. Germline-derived CDR1 and CDR2 are SEHNR and FQNEAQ (reference sequence). The CDR3 protein is CASSLTTGAFHLQPQHF. CDR3 nucleotides: TGTGCCAGCAGCTTAACAACCGGGGCCTTTCATCTCCAGCCCCAGCATTTT.

The chain combines TRBV9 with TRBJ1-2; D not certain. Germline V gene data show CDR1 as SGDLS and CDR2 as YYNGEE. The V and J ends lost 4 bases and 0 bases respectively, with 22 bases between them. The CDR3 sequence is 18 residues long. CDR3 protein: CASSPKITGRVPNYGYTF. DNA of the CDR3: TGTGCCAGCAGCCCAAAGATCACCGGACGGGTTCCTAACTATGGCTACACCTTC.

The V gene is TRBV13, the J gene TRBJ2-7; 8 bases match TRBD2. Germline CDR1 PRHDT, CDR2 FYEKMQ (reference sequence). With V trimmed by 2 bases and J by 0 bases, 6 bases remained unmatched. This CDR3 contains 16 residues. DNA of the CDR3: TGTGCCAGCAGCTTACCCCTAGCGGGTAACTCCTACGAGCAGTACTTC. This sequence encodes CASSLPLAGNSYEQYF. Drawing the rest from reference TRBV13 and TRBJ2-7, the complete variable domain is AAGVIQSPRHLIKEKRETATLKCYPIPRHDTVYWYQQGPGQDPQFLISFYEKMQSDKGSIPDRFSAQQFSDYHSELNMSSLELGDSALYFCASSLPLAGNSYEQYFGPGTRLTVT.

The chain employs TRBV14 and TRBJ2-5, with a possible D match to TRBD2 (6 bases). From germline, CDR1 is SGHDN and CDR2 FVKESK. V lost 1 base to trimming and J lost 4 bases, with 13 bases between them. The CDR3 sequence is 15 residues long. In DNA form, the CDR3 reads TGTGCCAGCAGCCAAGGCCGGGAGATTGGAGAGACCCAGTACTTC. Its protein product is CASSQGREIGETQYF. Variable domain in full (rest from reference TRBV14 and TRBJ2-5): EAGVTQFPSHSVIEKGQTVTLRCDPISGHDNLYWYRRVMGKEIKFLLHFVKESKQDESGMPNNRFLAERTGGTYSTLKVQPAELEDSGVYFCASSQGREIGETQYFGPGTRLLVL.

The chain employs TRBV9 and TRBJ1-2, with 7 positions matching TRBD1. V lost 3 bases and J lost 4; bases outside the gene matches: 9. This CDR3 contains 15 residues. In germline, CDR1 is SGDLS, CDR2 YYNGEE. The CDR3 bases are TGTGCCAGCAGCGCCGGAGAAGGGGGCGTCTATGGCTACACCTTC. This codes for CASSAGEGGVYGYTF.

The chain is built from TRBV6-1 and TRBJ2-3; no clear D. V was cut by 0 bases and J by 1 base, with 5 bases left in between. The CDR3 extends over 14 amino acids. Germline values: CDR1 MNHNS, CDR2 SASEGT. The CDR3 bases are TGTGCCAGCAGTGAAGCGGCTGGCACAGATACGCAGTATTTT. Residues: CASSEAAGTDTQYF.

The V call is TRBV2, the J call TRBJ2-5; 9 nucleotides agree with TRBD1. Trimming at V came to 9 bases and at J to 3 bases, leaving 8 bases not matched to a gene. Germline CDR1 SNHLY, CDR2 FYNNEI. This CDR3 region has 14 residues. This chain's CDR3 is CARENRGREETQYF. Here the CDR3 DNA reads TGTGCCAGAGAGAACAGGGGGCGCGAAGAGACCCAGTACTTC.

The rearrangement joins TRBV6-1 to TRBJ2-1; maybe TRBD2 (5 bases). Trimming removed 2 bases from V and 3 bases from J, with 14 bases in between. Germline loops: CDR1 MNHNS, CDR2 SASEGT. The CDR3 loop spans 16 amino acids. The CDR3 coding sequence is TGTGCCAGCAGTGAATCCGAGCGGACCCTCTACAATGAGCAGTTCTTC. This encodes CASSESERTLYNEQFF.

The V and J genes are TRBV7-8 and TRBJ2-7; maybe TRBD1 (6 bases). V dropped 5 bases and J dropped 7 bases, with 12 bases sitting between them. Germline-derived CDR1 and CDR2 are SGHVS and FQNEAQ. The CDR3 has 12 amino acids. CDR3 bases: TGTGCCAGCAGCCCCCAGGGGATTGAGCAGTACTTC. Amino acid sequence: CASSPQGIEQYF.

This chain connects TRBV9 to TRBJ1-2; D is undetermined. Germline values: CDR1 SGDLS, CDR2 YYNGEE. This CDR3 has 13 amino acids. V dropped 5 bases and J dropped 1 base, with 9 bases sitting between them. CDR3 amino acids: CASRETFNYGYTF. The CDR3 DNA follows: TGTGCCAGCAGGGAGACCTTTAACTATGGCTACACCTTC. Looking up the rest from reference TRBV9 and TRBJ1-2 gives the full variable domain: DSGVTQTPKHLITATGQRVTLRCSPRSGDLSVYWYQQSLDQGLQFLIQYYNGEERAKGNILERFSAQQFPDLHSELNLSSLELGDSALYFCASRETFNYGYTFGSGTRLTVV.

This rearrangement joins TRBV5-4 to TRBJ2-3; weak D call: TRBD2 (5 bases). V lost 4 bases and J 2 bases, leaving 17 bases between the germline ends. The CDR3 sequence is 16 residues long. Per germline, CDR1 SGHNT and CDR2 YYREEE (reference sequence). The CDR3 protein is CASSQKEVEITDTQYF. The CDR3 DNA follows: TGTGCCAGCAGCCAAAAGGAGGTAGAGATCACAGATACGCAGTATTTT.